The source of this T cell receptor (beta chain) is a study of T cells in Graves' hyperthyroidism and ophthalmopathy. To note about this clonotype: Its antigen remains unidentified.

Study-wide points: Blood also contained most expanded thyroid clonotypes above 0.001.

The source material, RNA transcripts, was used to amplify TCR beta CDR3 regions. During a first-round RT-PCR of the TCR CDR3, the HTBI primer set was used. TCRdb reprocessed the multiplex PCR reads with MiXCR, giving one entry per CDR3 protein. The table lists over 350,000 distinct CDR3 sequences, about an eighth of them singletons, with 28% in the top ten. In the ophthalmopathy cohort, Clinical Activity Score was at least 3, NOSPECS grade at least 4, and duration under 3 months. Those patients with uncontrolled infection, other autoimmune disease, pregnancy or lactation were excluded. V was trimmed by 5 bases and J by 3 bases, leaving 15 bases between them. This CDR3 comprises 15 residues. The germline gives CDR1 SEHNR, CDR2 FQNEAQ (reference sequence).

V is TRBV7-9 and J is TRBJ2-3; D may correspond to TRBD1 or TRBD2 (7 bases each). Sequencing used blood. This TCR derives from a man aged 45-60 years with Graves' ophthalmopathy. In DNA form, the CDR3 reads TGTGCCAGCAGCCCCGGGGAGGGGGCGACAGATACGCAGTATTTT. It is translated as CASSPGEGATDTQYF.